This TCR beta chain was sequenced in a study of blood T cell repertoires in COVID-19. Study-level information: Acute and convalescent COVID-19 specimens originated in the United States, Italy and Spain.

The CDR3 totals 18 residues. Trimming cost V 3 bases and J 2 bases; bases outside gene matches: 11. From germline, CDR1 is KGHDR and CDR2 SFDVKD. Profiled with immunoSEQ multiplex PCR; TCRdb holds only in-frame clones, not every one. This table holds more than 60,000 clones, over 80% found once. This rearrangement joins TRBV24-1 to TRBJ2-2, with 7 bases lining up with TRBD1. What was sequenced was peripheral blood. This receptor was identified in a woman older than 75 with acute or convalescent COVID-19. In DNA form, the CDR3 reads TGTGCCACCAGTGATCCCTTAGACAGGGCGAAAAACACCGGGGAGCTGTTTTTT. It encodes CATSDPLDRAKNTGELFF.